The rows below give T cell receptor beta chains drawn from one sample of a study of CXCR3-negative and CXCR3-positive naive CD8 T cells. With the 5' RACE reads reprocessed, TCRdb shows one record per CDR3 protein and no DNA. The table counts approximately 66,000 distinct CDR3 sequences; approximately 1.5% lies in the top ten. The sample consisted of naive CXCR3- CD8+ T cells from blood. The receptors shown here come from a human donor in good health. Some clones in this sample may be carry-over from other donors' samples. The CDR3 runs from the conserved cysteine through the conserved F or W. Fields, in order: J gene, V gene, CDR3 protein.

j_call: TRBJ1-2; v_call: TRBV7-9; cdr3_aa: CASSSHLRQNNGYTF
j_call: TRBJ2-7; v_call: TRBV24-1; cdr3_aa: CATADRGINEQYF
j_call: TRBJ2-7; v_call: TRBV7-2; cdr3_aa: CASSFFFGPSYEQYF
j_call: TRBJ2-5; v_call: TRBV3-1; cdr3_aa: CASSQGRFEAGTTQYF
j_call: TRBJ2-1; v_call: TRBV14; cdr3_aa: CASSPANPLAEGDVDEQFF
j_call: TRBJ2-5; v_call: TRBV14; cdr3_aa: CASSQAGTTFWGETQYF
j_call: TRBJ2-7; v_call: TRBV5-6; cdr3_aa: CASSFGTVSHEQYF
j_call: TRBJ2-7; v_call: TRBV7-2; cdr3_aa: CASSLWLAEDYEQYF
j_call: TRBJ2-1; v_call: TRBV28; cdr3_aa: CASSLRDGYNEQFF
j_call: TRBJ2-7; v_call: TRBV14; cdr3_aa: CASSNSQGAWHEQYF
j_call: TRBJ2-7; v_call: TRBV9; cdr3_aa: CASSLGPGTYEQYF
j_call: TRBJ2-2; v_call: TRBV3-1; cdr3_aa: CASSQDPGASGGIANTGELFF
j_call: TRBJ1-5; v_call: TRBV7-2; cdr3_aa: CASSLESMNQPQHF
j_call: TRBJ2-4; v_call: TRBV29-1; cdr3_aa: CSVESSQGVTKNIQYF
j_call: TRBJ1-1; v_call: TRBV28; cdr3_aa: CASSPPGNTEAFF